The 14 T cell receptor beta chains below were found in one sample sequenced in a study of cytomegalovirus exposure and HLA in healthy donors. This PCR relied on a set of 60 Vbeta primers and 13 Jbeta primers. Sequencing was performed with immunoSEQ multiplex PCR; in TCRdb, only in-frame clones are kept and a portion is missing. This table has some 100,000 clones, about 88% appearing once. The sequencing sample was made of PBMCs. The source is a man aged 18 to 35 in good health and CMV-seronegative.

The V and J genes are TRBV5-1 and TRBJ2-1, with 9 positions matching TRBD2. CDR3 length equals 13 residues. Germline V CDR1 and CDR2: SGHRS, YFSETQ. The junction had 7 bases not matched to a gene; V was cut back by 6 bases and J by 9 bases. CDR3: CASKGSGRFEQFF. CDR3 bases: TGCGCCAGCAAAGGGAGCGGGAGGTTTGAGCAGTTCTTC.

The chain recombines TRBV7-8 with TRBJ2-7, with 8 bases matching TRBD1. Germline V gene lookup returns CDR1 SGHVS and CDR2 FQNEAQ. CDR3 length: 15 residues. Trimming cost V 2 bases and J 5 bases; bases outside gene matches: 8. Here the CDR3 reads CASSLPGGVRHEQYF. CDR3 nucleotides: TGTGCCAGCAGCTTACCAGGGGGCGTCCGACACGAGCAGTACTTC. The whole variable domain, filled in from reference TRBV7-8 and TRBJ2-7, reads GAGVSQSPRYKVAKRGQDVALRCDPISGHVSLFWYQQALGQGPEFLTYFQNEAQLDKSGLPSDRFFAERPEGSVSTLKIQRTQQEDSAVYLCASSLPGGVRHEQYFGPGTRLTVT.

The chain carries TRBV9 and TRBJ2-7; TRBD1 is a possible D gene (5 bases). The CDR3 is 15 amino acids. V was cut by 4 bases and J by 2 bases, with 16 bases left in between. Germline CDR1 is SGDLS and CDR2 is YYNGEE. CDR3 sequence: CASSPSRGPTYEQYF. DNA of the CDR3: TGTGCCAGCAGCCCGAGTAGGGGTCCAACCTACGAGCAGTACTTC.

V usage is TRBV4-2 and J usage is TRBJ1-1, with 7 bases lining up with TRBD1. This CDR3 spans 14 amino acids. Trimming at V came to 4 bases and at J to 4 bases, leaving 6 bases not matched to a gene. The germline CDR1 and CDR2 sequences are LGHNA and YNFKEQ. CDR3 in amino acids: CASSPTGAITEAFF. Written as DNA, the CDR3 is TGTGCCAGCAGCCCTACAGGGGCAATCACTGAAGCTTTCTTT.

Remarks on this clone: An end of the junction does not agree with germline; a read error may underlie this. The chain has TRBV7-7 and TRBJ2-3, with 10 bases fitting TRBD2. Germline V gives CDR1 SSHAT, CDR2 FNYEAQ (reference sequence). The CDR3 consists of 16 residues. The CDR3 spells CASSLGLAGATDTQYF. As DNA, the CDR3 is TGTGCTAGCAGCCTGGGGCTAGCGGGAGCGACAGATACGCAGTATTTT.

The V call is TRBV6-5, the J call TRBJ2-3, with 9 bases aligning to TRBD2. The CDR3 has 16 residues. CDR1 and CDR2 from the germline V gene are MNHEY and SVGAGI. The V gene end was trimmed by 4 bases and the J gene end by 6 bases; junction bases not matched to a gene: 11. The CDR3 here is CASSSPRAGGRDTQYF. As DNA, the CDR3 is TGTGCCAGCAGTTCCCCCCGGGCGGGGGGGAGGGATACGCAGTATTTT.

The chain uses TRBV18 and TRBJ1-3, with a weak D call TRBD1 (5 bases). Trimming took 4 bases from V and 4 from J, leaving 23 bases between them. Germline V gives CDR1 KGHSH, CDR2 LQKENI. The CDR3 covers 18 residues. CDR3 region: CASSQRKRGEGWGNTIYF. The CDR3 DNA is TGTGCCAGCTCACAAAGAAAAAGGGGCGAAGGTTGGGGAAACACCATATATTTT.

V is TRBV30 and J is TRBJ1-3; a possible D gene is TRBD1 (6 bases). This CDR3 is 13 amino acids long. Trimming cost V 2 bases and J 2 bases, with 7 bases left between them. Germline V gene data show CDR1 as GTSNPN and CDR2 as SVGIG (reference sequence). Written as DNA, the CDR3 is TGTGCCTGGAGTAGGGGGACTGGAAACACCATATATTTT. It specifies CAWSRGTGNTIYF.

The gene calls are TRBV4-3 and TRBJ2-7; the match to TRBD1 covers 8 bases. V shed 4 bases, J shed 4 bases, and the junction held 9 bases outside the gene matches. Germline V lookup: CDR1 LGHNA, CDR2 YSLEER. CDR3 size: 15 residues. In DNA form, the CDR3 reads TGCGCCAGCAGCCCCGGACAGGGCCGGGGGTACGAGCAGTACTTC. Amino acid sequence: CASSPGQGRGYEQYF.

The CDR3 spells CASSYVTGIVQPQHF. The CDR3 coding sequence is TGTGCCAGCAGTTACGTGACAGGGATCGTTCAGCCCCAGCATTTT. The chain is built from TRBV6-6 and TRBJ1-5; TRBD1 matches at 7 bases. V trimming: 2 bases; J trimming: 6 bases; junction bases outside the gene matches: 7. This CDR3 comprises 15 residues. CDR1 and CDR2 from the germline V gene are MNHNY and SVGAGI (reference sequence).

This sequence joins TRBV5-6 and TRBJ1-1; a possible D gene is TRBD1 (5 bases). Germline V gene sequence: CDR1 SGHDT, CDR2 YYEEEE. Trimming took 5 bases from V and 0 from J, leaving 14 bases between them. The CDR3 contains 15 residues. The CDR3 DNA reads as TGTGCCAGCAGACTCATAGACAGTATGAACACTGAAGCTTTCTTT. It yields the protein CASRLIDSMNTEAFF.

This clone was found a few times. J is TRBJ1-6 and V is TRBV9; TRBD1 might be the D (6 bases). The CDR3 loop spans 14 amino acids. The germline V and J ends were trimmed by 0 bases and 10 bases, with 11 bases remaining between them. Per germline, CDR1 SGDLS and CDR2 YYNGEE. The CDR3 sequence: CASSVDDRWSPLHF. DNA for the CDR3: TGTGCCAGCAGCGTAGACGACAGGTGGTCACCCCTCCACTTT.

V usage is TRBV7-9 and J usage is TRBJ1-2; 9 nucleotides match TRBD1. This CDR3 region has 16 residues. Germline CDR1 SEHNR, CDR2 FQNEAQ (reference sequence). With V trimmed by 8 bases and J by 6 bases, 16 bases remained unmatched. In nucleotides, the CDR3 is TGTGCCAGCGCCGACCTGAGGGGGACAGGGACACATGGCTACACCTTC. Protein product: CASADLRGTGTHGYTF.

This clone has a handful of counts. The J gene is TRBJ2-5, the V gene TRBV2, with 13 bases aligning to TRBD2. Losses at the gene ends were 6 bases for V and 6 bases for J; bases not matched to a gene: 10. The CDR3 length is 16 residues. The V gene's germline CDR1 is SNHLY and CDR2 FYNNEI. The DNA of the CDR3 is TGTGCCAGCAGCCGGGGACTAGCGGGAATCCTGCAGACCCAGTACTTC. Amino acids: CASSRGLAGILQTQYF.